The 5 T cell receptor beta chains in this list originate from one sample, sequenced in a study of T cell clonotyping in hematopoietic cell transplantation. Profiling relied on immunoSEQ multiplex PCR, and the TCRdb table lists in-frame clones only, not all of them. Found here are 7,000 or so clones, approximately 90% of them singletons; the top ten hold more than 7%. This sample comprised PBMCs, obtained 100 days after allogeneic stem cell transplant. These receptors all come from a male patient aged 18-29 years who had an allogeneic stem cell transplant from a related donor, so the T cells may come from the graft donor. Some clones in this sample may be carry-over from other donors' samples.

The chain carries TRBV5-1 and TRBJ2-1, with D possibly TRBD1 on 6 matching bases. Germline assignment: CDR1 SGHRS and CDR2 YFSETQ. Trimming cost V 6 bases and J 13 bases, with 23 bases left between them. The CDR3 length is 14 residues. The CDR3 coding sequence is TGCGCCAGCACCTTCGACAGGCCGCTATGGACCCAGTTCTTC. Its translation is CASTFDRPLWTQFF.

This chain uses TRBV19 with TRBJ2-4; no firm D call. The CDR3 has 14 amino acids. CDR1 LNHDA and CDR2 SQIVND come from the germline V gene (reference sequence). Trimming shortened V by 1 base and J by 9 bases, and 13 bases separated the two germline ends. CDR3 residues: CASSIAAGLGIQYF. The DNA of the CDR3 is TGTGCCAGTAGTATAGCGGCAGGCCTGGGCATTCAGTACTTC. Full variable domain (outside the CDR3, taken from reference TRBV19 and TRBJ2-4): DGGITQSPKYLFRKEGQNVTLSCEQNLNHDAMYWYRQDPGQGLRLIYYSQIVNDFQKGDIAEGYSVSREKKESFPLTVTSAQKNPTAFYLCASSIAAGLGIQYFGAGTRLSVL.

The V gene is TRBV11-3, the J gene TRBJ2-5; possibly TRBD1 for D (6 bases). The CDR3 sequence is 16 residues long. Looked up from germline, CDR1 is SGHNT and CDR2 is YENEEA. With 4 bases removed from V and 2 bases from J, the gap between germline ends came to 17 bases. CDR3 region: CASSSVWTDVQETQYF. The CDR3 nucleotides read TGTGCCAGCAGCTCCGTTTGGACAGACGTTCAAGAGACCCAGTACTTC.

The genes are TRBV5-1 and TRBJ2-5, with 13 bases fitting TRBD2. Germline CDR1 and CDR2: SGHRS and YFSETQ. The CDR3 covers 21 residues. Trimming removed 1 base from V and 5 bases from J; junction bases left unmatched: 20. The CDR3 DNA reads TGCGCCAGCAGCTTGCTGAGCCCCGGACTAGCGGGAGCTCGTCTTTATGAGACCCAGTACTTC. Amino acids: CASSLLSPGLAGARLYETQYF.

The CDR3 DNA is TGTGCCTGGAAATCCGCTAGCGGGGCCACAGATACGCAGTATTTT. Its translation is CAWKSASGATDTQYF. The rearrangement links TRBV30 to TRBJ2-3; 9 bases are shared with TRBD2. The CDR3 totals 15 residues. The germline CDR1 and CDR2 sequences are GTSNPN and SVGIG (reference sequence). After removal of 4 bases from V and 2 bases from J, the junction contained 7 bases not matched to a gene.